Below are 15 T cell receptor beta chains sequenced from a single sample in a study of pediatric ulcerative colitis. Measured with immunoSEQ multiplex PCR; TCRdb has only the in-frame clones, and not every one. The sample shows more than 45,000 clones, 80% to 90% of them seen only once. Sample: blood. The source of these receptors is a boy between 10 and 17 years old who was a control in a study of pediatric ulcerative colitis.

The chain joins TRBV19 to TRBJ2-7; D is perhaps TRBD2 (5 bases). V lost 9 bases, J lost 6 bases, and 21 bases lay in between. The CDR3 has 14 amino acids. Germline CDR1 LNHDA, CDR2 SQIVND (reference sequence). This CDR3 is CARRTSPLSSEQYF. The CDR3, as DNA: TGTGCCAGGAGAACTAGTCCCCTTTCTAGCGAGCAGTACTTC.

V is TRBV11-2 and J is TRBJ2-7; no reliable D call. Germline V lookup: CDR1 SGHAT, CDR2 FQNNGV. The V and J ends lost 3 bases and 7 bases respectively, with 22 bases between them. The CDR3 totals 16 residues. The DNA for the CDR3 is TGTGCCAGCAGCTTTTTCTCAGGTGGTAACGGTGGTGAGCAGTACTTC. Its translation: CASSFFSGGNGGEQYF.

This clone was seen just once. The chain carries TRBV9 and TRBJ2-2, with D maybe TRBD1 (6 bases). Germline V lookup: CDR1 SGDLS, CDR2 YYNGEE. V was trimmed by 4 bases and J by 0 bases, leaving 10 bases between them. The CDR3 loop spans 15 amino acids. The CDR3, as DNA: TGTGCCAGCAGCCAGGGACACACGAACACCGGGGAGCTGTTTTTT. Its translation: CASSQGHTNTGELFF.

The CDR3 region is CASSRSSGPQETQYF. DNA for the CDR3: TGCGCCAGCAGCCGGTCTTCGGGCCCCCAAGAGACCCAGTACTTC. The chain recombines TRBV10-1 with TRBJ2-5; D not resolved. From germline, CDR1 is WNHNN and CDR2 SYGVQD (reference sequence). The V end was cut by 6 bases, the J end by 1 base, with 15 bases between. This CDR3 has 15 amino acids.

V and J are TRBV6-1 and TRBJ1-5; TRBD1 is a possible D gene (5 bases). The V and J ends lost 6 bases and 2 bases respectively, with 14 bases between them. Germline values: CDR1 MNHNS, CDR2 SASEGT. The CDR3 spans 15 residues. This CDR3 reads CASSRDAEGNQPQHF. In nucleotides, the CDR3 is TGTGCCAGCAGCAGGGATGCTGAGGGCAATCAGCCCCAGCATTTT.

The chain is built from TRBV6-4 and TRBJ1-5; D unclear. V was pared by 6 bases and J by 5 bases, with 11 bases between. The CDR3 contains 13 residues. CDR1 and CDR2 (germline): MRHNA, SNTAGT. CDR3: CASSLQEDQPQHF. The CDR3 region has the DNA TGTGCCAGCAGCCTCCAGGAGGATCAGCCCCAGCATTTT.

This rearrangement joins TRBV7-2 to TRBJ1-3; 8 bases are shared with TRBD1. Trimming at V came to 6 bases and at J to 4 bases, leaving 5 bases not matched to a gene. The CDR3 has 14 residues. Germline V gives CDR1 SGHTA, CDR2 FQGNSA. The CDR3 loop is CASSSDRAGNTIYF. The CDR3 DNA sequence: TGTGCCAGCAGTTCGGACAGGGCCGGAAACACCATATATTTT.

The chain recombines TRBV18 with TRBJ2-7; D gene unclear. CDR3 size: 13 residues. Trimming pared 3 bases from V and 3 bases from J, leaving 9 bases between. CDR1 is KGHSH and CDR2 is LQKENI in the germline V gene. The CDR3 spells CASSPTFSYEQYF. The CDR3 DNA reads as TGTGCCAGCTCACCGACCTTTAGCTACGAGCAGTACTTC.

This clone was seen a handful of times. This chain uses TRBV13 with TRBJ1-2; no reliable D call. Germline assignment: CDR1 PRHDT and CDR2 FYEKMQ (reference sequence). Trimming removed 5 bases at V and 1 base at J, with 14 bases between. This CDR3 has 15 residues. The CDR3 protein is CASSQGGRDNYGYTF. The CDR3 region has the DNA TGTGCCAGCAGCCAAGGAGGACGGGATAACTATGGCTACACCTTC. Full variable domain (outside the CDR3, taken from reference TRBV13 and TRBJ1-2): AAGVIQSPRHLIKEKRETATLKCYPIPRHDTVYWYQQGPGQDPQFLISFYEKMQSDKGSIPDRFSAQQFSDYHSELNMSSLELGDSALYFCASSQGGRDNYGYTFGSGTRLTVV.

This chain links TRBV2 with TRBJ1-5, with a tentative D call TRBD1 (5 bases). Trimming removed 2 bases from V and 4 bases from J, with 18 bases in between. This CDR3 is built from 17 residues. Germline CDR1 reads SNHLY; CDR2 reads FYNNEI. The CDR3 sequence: CASSERGRLAENQPQHF. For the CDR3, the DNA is TGTGCCAGCAGTGAAAGGGGCAGGTTGGCCGAAAATCAGCCCCAGCATTTT.

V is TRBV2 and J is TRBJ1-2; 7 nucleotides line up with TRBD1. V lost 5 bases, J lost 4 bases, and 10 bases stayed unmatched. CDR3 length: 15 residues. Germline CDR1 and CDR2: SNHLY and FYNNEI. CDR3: CASSSQGETTYGYTF. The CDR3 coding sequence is TGTGCCAGCAGTTCCCAGGGGGAGACAACCTATGGCTACACCTTC.

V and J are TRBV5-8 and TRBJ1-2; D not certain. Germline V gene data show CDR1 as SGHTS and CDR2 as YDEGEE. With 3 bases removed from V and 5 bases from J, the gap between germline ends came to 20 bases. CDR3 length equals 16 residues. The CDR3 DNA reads TGTGCCAGCAGCTCTCCCCGCAAACAGCCTTGGTATGGCTACACCTTC. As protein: CASSSPRKQPWYGYTF.

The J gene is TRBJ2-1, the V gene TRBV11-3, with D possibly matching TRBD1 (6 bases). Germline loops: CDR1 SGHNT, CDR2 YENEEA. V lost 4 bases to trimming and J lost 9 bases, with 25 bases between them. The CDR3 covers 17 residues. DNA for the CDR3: TGTGCCAGCAGCTCACAGGGAGCCGAAGCCGTCGATAGTGAGCAGTTCTTC. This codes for CASSSQGAEAVDSEQFF.

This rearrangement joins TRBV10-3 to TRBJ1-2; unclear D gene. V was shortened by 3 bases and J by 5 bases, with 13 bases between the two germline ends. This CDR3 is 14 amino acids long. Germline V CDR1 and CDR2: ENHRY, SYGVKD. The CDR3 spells CAISDPPGEYGYTF. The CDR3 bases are TGTGCCATCAGTGATCCCCCGGGCGAATATGGCTACACCTTC.

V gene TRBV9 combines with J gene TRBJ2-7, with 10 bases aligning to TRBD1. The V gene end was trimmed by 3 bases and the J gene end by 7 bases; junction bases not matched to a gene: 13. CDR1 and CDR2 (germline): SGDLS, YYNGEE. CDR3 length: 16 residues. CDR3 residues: CASSGHLSGTGAEQYF. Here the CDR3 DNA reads TGTGCCAGCAGCGGTCACTTGTCCGGGACAGGGGCTGAGCAGTACTTC.